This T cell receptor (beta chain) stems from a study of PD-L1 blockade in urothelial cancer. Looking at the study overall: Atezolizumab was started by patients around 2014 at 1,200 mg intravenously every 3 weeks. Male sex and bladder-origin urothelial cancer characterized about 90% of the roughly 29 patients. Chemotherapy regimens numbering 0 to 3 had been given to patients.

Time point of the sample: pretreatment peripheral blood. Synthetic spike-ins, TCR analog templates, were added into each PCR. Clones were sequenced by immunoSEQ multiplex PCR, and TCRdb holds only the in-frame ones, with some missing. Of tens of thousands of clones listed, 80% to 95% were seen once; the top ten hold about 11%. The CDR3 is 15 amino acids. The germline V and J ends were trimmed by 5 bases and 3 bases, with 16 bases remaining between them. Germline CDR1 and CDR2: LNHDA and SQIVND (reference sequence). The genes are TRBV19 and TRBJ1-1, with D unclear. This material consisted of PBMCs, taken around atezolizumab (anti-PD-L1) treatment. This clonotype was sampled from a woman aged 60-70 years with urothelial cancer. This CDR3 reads CASSPTVSGYTEAFF. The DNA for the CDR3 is TGTGCCAGTAGTCCAACGGTGTCGGGATACACTGAAGCTTTCTTT.